This TCR beta chain is drawn from a study of T-cell reconstitution after alpha-beta-depleted transplantation in children. V was clipped by 0 bases and J by 0 bases, with 13 bases between them. This CDR3 spans 17 amino acids. Looked up from germline, CDR1 is LGHDT and CDR2 is YNNKEL (reference sequence). Construction of the TCRbeta library involved unique molecular identifiers. TCRdb called the PCR reads again in MiXCR, with one record for every CDR3 protein. The table records 550,000 to 600,000 distinct CDR3 sequences, about 21% of them present only once. General study points: A year had passed since transplant, and T-cell counts and diversity by then came mostly from newly produced T cells. In patients about two months after transplant, alpha-beta T cells reportedly arose from several hundred expanded graft clones. Diversity of TCRbeta at day 60 was high in some patients, arising from surviving recipient T cells and thymic progenitors.

Concerning this clonotype itself: The antigen remains undetermined.

The chain combines TRBV3-1 with TRBJ2-3; D tentatively reads TRBD1 or TRBD2 (5 bases each). This TCR was recovered from a boy under three years old who had a stem cell transplant for acute myeloid leukemia, so the T cells may come from the graft donor. This specimen consisted of PBMCs, mostly from graft donor cells, obtained 360 days after TCRalphabeta/CD19-depleted stem cell transplant. CDR3 sequence reads: CASSQEPGRPSTDTQYF. The CDR3 DNA follows: TGTGCCAGCAGCCAAGAACCGGGACGACCTAGCACAGATACGCAGTATTTT.